Listed here are 8 T cell receptor beta chains from one sample, sequenced in a study of CD8+ T cells in alopecia areata. cDNA prepared by RNA extraction and subsequent reverse transcription served as the template for sequencing. Assay used: immunoSEQ multiplex PCR; TCRdb lists only in-frame clones, some missing. The sample lists about 210,000 clones, 64% occurring once. Indicated treatment: oral pan-JAK inhibitor, 5-10 mg twice daily. The sequencing used CD4+ T cells sorted from blood, collected at week 4, from a patient treated with tofacitinib. The receptors come from a human donor with alopecia areata.

The chain couples TRBV7-3 to TRBJ1-1; tentative D call: TRBD1 (6 bases). Trimming shortened V by 4 bases and J by 0 bases, and 12 bases separated the two germline ends. CDR3 length equals 15 residues. CDR1 and CDR2 (germline): SGHTA, FQGTGA. The CDR3 here is CASSSGVLMNTEAFF. For the CDR3, the DNA is TGTGCCAGCAGCTCAGGGGTGCTAATGAACACTGAAGCTTTCTTT. The full variable domain, in which reference TRBV7-3 and TRBJ1-1 provide the parts outside the CDR3, is GAGVSQTPSNKVTEKGKYVELRCDPISGHTALYWYRQSLGQGPEFLIYFQGTGAADDSGLPNDRFFAVRPEGSVSTLKIQRTERGDSAVYLCASSSGVLMNTEAFFGQGTRLTVV.

The chain links TRBV6-6 to TRBJ2-1, with a tentative D call TRBD2 (6 bases). The V end lost 6 bases, the J end lost 0 bases, and 15 bases lay between the germline ends. The CDR3 length is 16 residues. The germline gives CDR1 MNHNY, CDR2 SVGAGI (reference sequence). CDR3 in DNA: TGTGCCAGCAGAATCCGGGGGAGCCGCTCCTACAATGAGCAGTTCTTC. This encodes CASRIRGSRSYNEQFF.

The chain combines TRBV29-1 with TRBJ2-1, with 9 positions matching TRBD2. The CDR3 has 20 residues. Germline CDR1 reads SQVTM; CDR2 reads ANQGSEA. The V and J ends lost 3 bases and 3 bases, in that order; junction bases with no gene match: 21. This CDR3 reads CSVDYDPASGNGRIYNEQFF. CDR3 in DNA: TGCAGCGTTGACTATGATCCGGCTAGCGGGAATGGGAGGATCTACAATGAGCAGTTCTTC.

J is TRBJ2-4 and V is TRBV5-6; 7 bases match TRBD1. CDR3 length: 15 amino acids. V lost 4 bases and J lost 1; bases outside the gene matches: 5. The germline gives CDR1 SGHDT, CDR2 YYEEEE. The CDR3 sequence is CASSLTGLAKNIQYF. The CDR3 nucleotides are TGTGCCAGCAGCCTGACAGGGCTGGCCAAAAACATTCAGTACTTC.

This rearrangement joins TRBV7-2 to TRBJ2-6; D might be TRBD2 (6 bases). Trimming shortened V by 11 bases and J by 2 bases, and 7 bases separated the two germline ends. Germline-derived CDR1 and CDR2 are SGHTA and FQGNSA. The CDR3 has 12 amino acids. CDR3 DNA: TGTGCCGCGGGGACTGGGGCCAACGTCCTGACTTTC. It specifies CAAGTGANVLTF.

CDR3 bases: TGTGCCTGGAGTGTCCTGGGAGGGCGGGGGATTCACAATGAGCAGTTCTTC. It encodes CAWSVLGGRGIHNEQFF. The chain couples TRBV30 to TRBJ2-1, with 7 bases that match TRBD2. Trimming at V came to 0 bases and at J to 5 bases, leaving 13 bases not matched to a gene. The CDR3 runs 17 residues. CDR1 and CDR2 (germline): GTSNPN, SVGIG (reference sequence).

The V gene is TRBV29-1, the J gene TRBJ2-4; unclear D gene. CDR1 SQVTM and CDR2 ANQGSEA come from the germline V gene. CDR3 length: 11 residues. Trimming took 7 bases from V and 7 from J, leaving 11 bases between them. The CDR3 protein is CSGALGNIQYF. The CDR3 DNA reads as TGCAGCGGTGCCTTGGGGAACATTCAGTACTTC.

This clone showed up just a few times. In nucleotides, the CDR3 is TGCAGTGCTGGGACCTTCTACGAGCAGTACTTC. This encodes CSAGTFYEQYF. The chain employs TRBV20-1 and TRBJ2-7; TRBD1 or TRBD2 may be the D gene (5 bases each). Germline V gene sequence: CDR1 DFQATT, CDR2 SNEGSKA (reference sequence). There are 11 residues in the CDR3. The V end lost 5 bases, the J end lost 3 bases, and 8 bases lay between the germline ends.